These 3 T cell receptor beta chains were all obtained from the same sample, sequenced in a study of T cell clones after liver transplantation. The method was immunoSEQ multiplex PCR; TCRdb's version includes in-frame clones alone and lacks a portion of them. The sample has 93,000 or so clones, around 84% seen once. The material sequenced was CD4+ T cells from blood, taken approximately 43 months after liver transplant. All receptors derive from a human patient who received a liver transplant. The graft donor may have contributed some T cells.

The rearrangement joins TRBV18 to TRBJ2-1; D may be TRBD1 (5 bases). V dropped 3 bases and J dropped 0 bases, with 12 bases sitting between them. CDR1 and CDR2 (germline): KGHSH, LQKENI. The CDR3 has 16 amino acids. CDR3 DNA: TGTGCCAGCTCACCTGTCGACAGAAGCTCCTACAATGAGCAGTTCTTC. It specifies CASSPVDRSSYNEQFF.

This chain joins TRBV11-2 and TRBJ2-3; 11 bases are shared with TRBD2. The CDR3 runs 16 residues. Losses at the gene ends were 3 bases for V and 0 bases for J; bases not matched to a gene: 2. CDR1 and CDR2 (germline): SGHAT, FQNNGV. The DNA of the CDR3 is TGTGCCAGCAGCTTGATAGCGGGAGGGAGCACAGATACGCAGTATTTT. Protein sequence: CASSLIAGGSTDTQYF.

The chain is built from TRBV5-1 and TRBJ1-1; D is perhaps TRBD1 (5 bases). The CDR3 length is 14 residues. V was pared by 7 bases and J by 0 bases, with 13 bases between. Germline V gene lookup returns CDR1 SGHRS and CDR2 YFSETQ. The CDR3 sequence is CASLGGGLNTEAFF. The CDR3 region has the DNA TGCGCCAGCCTTGGTGGGGGGTTGAACACTGAAGCTTTCTTT.